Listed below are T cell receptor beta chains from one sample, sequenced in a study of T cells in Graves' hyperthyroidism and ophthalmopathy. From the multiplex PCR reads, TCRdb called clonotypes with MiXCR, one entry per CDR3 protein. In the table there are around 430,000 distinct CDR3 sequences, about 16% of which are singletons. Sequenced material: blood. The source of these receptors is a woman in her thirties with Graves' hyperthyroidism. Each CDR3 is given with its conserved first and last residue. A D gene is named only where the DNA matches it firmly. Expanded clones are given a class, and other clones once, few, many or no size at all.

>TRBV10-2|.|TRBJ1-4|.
TGCGCCAGCAGTCCGACAGGTATCAATGAAAAACTGTTTTTT
CASSPTGINEKLFF
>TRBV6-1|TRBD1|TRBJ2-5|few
TGTGCCAGCAGTGTAGGGACAGGGCGGGAGACCCAGTACTTC
CASSVGTGRETQYF
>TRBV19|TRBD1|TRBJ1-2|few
TGTGCCAGTAGTCCTAAACCGGGACAGCATAACTATGGCTACACCTTC
CASSPKPGQHNYGYTF
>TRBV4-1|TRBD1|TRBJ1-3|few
TGCGCCAGCAGCCAACTCACAGGGGCCAGAAACACCATATATTTT
CASSQLTGARNTIYF
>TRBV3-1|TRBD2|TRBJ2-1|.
TGTGCCAGCAGCCGATGGACTAGCGGGAGCCGCAATGAGCAGTTCTTC
CASSRWTSGSRNEQFF
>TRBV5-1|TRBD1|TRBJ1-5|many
TGCGCCAGCAGCTTGCAGGGGGCAGAGCAGCCCCAGCATTTT
CASSLQGAEQPQHF
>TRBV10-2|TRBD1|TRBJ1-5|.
TGCGCCAGCAGAGATGGACAGGGCGTCAATCAGCCCCAGCATTTT
CASRDGQGVNQPQHF
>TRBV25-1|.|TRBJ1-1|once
TGTGCCAGCAGTGCTTTTGCTTGGGGGGGGGGAGGGACTGAAGCTTTCTTT
CASSAFAWGGGGTEAFF
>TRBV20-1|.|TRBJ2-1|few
TGCAGTGCTACCCCGCCCTCCAGAGGTCACAATGAGCAGTTCTTC
CSATPPSRGHNEQFF
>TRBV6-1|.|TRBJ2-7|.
TGTGCCAGCAGTCCATCGGGCCAAGGCGAGCAGTACTTC
CASSPSGQGEQYF
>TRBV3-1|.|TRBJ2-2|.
TGTGCCAGCAGCCAAGAGTTAATGGTGGGCGGGGAGCTGTTTTTT
CASSQELMVGGELFF
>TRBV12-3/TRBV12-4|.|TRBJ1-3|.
TGTGCCAGCAGTAACCGGGACTTATCTGGAAACACCATATATTTT
CASSNRDLSGNTIYF
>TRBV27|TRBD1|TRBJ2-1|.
TGTGCCAGCAGCACAAAATCCGGGACAGGATCATGGAATGAGCAGTTCTTC
CASSTKSGTGSWNEQFF
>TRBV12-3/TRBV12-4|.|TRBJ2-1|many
TGTGCCAGCAGTTTAGGAGGGGCCCGTGGGGATGAGCAGTTCTTC
CASSLGGARGDEQFF
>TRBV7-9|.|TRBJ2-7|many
TGTGCCAGCAGCTTCCAGCAGCCCACGGACGAGCAGTACTTC
CASSFQQPTDEQYF
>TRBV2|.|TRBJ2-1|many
TGTGCCAGCAGTGAAGTTCAGGGGAATGAGCAGTTCTTC
CASSEVQGNEQFF
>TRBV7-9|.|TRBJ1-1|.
TGTGCCAGCAGTCTGGGAGATTGGTTTATGAACACTGAAGCTTTCTTT
CASSLGDWFMNTEAFF
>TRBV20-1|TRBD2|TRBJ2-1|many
TGCAGTGCTAGAGATAGTTGGCTAGCGGGAGGGGTGGGCAACAATGAGCAGTTCTTC
CSARDSWLAGGVGNNEQFF
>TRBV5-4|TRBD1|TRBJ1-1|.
TGTGCCAGCAGCTTAGAACAGGGGGCGGCTGAAGCTTTCTTT
CASSLEQGAAEAFF
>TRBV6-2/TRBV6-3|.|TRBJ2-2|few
TGTGCCAGCCGACCCGGGACGCAGGGACTGAGGGAGCTGTTCTTT
CASRPGTQGLRELFF
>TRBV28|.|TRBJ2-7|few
TGTGCCAGCAGTTTATTACGGGGGCGTAACTCCTACGAGCAGTACTTC
CASSLLRGRNSYEQYF
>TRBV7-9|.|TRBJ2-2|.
TGTGCCAGCAGCTTAGTACTCAGGGTTGACGCGAACACCGGGGAGCTGTTTTTT
CASSLVLRVDANTGELFF
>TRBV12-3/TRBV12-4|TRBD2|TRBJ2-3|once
TGTGCCAGCAGCCCGGGACTAGCGGGAGGGAAGGCAGATACGCAGTATTTT
CASSPGLAGGKADTQYF
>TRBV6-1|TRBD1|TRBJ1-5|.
TGTGCCAGCAGTGAGTTGGGACAGGGAAGTCAGCCCCAGCATTTT
CASSELGQGSQPQHF
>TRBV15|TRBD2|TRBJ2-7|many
TGTGCCACCAGCAGAGGACTAGCGGCCTACGAGCAGTACTTC
CATSRGLAAYEQYF
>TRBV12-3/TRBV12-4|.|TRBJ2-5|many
TGTGCCAGCAGGGACGGGAACAAACAAGAGACCCAGTACTTC
CASRDGNKQETQYF
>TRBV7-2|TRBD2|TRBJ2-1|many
TGTGCCAGCAGCTTTTCGGGACTAGCGCGGAATGAGCAGTTCTTC
CASSFSGLARNEQFF
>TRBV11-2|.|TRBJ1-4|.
TGTGCCAGCAGCTTAGCCCCTTTAGGACCTACCCGGGGAGTGAAACTGTTTTTT
CASSLAPLGPTRGVKLFF
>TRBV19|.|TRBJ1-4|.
TGTGCCAGTAGCGACCGGGACGGTAATGAAAAACTGTTTTTT
CASSDRDGNEKLFF
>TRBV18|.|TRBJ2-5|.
TGTGCCAGCTCACCATCGGTAGAGGAGACCCAGTACTTC
CASSPSVEETQYF
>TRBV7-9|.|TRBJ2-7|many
TGTGCCAGCAGAACCGGGCCCTCCTACGAGCAGTACTTC
CASRTGPSYEQYF
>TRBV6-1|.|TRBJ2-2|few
TGTGCCACCTTCCCCGGGACCCACACCGGGGAGCTGTTTTTT
CATFPGTHTGELFF
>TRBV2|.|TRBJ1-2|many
TGTGCCAGCAGTGATATCCTCTATGGCTACACCTTC
CASSDILYGYTF
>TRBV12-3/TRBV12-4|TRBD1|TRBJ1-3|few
TGTGCCAGCAGTGCTACAGGGGTGGGCTCTGGAAACACCATATATTTT
CASSATGVGSGNTIYF
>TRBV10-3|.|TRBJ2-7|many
TGTGCCATCAGTGAGTCCGCCCTAGCGCCCTACGAGCAGTACTTC
CAISESALAPYEQYF
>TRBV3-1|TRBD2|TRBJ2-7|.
TGTGCCACCTCACCGGGACTAGCGAGCTACGAGCAGTACTTC
CATSPGLASYEQYF
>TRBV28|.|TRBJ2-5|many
TGTGCCAGCAGTTTATTTCAGGGTAGGGAGACCCAGTACTTC
CASSLFQGRETQYF
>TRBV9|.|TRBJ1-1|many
TGTGCCAGCAGCGTAGGGGGAAGTGAAGCTTTCTTT
CASSVGGSEAFF
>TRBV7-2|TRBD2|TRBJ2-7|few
TGTGCCAGCAGCTCAAACGGACTAGCGGGAGGGGAGATTACGAAGCAGTACTTC
CASSSNGLAGGEITKQYF
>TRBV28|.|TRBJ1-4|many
TGTGCCAGCACCCTAAGGGACGGGTTTGGGGGAGGATTACTGTTTTTT
CASTLRDGFGGGLLFF
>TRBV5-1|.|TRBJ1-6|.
TGCGCCAGCAGCTTGGGGGAAACGGCTAATTCACCCCTCCACTTT
CASSLGETANSPLHF
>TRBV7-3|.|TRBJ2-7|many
TGTGCCAGCAGCTTAACGGCAAGACCGAACGAGCAGTACTTC
CASSLTARPNEQYF
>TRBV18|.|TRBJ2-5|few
TGTGCCAGCTCAGCGGGACTTAGCTCGGGGGTCCACCAAGAGACCCAGTACTTC
CASSAGLSSGVHQETQYF
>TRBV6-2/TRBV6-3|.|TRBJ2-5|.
TGTGCCAGCACCAGGTCGGTGACTGATCCTGGGACCCAGTACTTC
CASTRSVTDPGTQYF
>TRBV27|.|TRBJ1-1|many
TGTGCCAGCAGTTTTTCCGGGGGGAACACTGAAGCTTTCTTT
CASSFSGGNTEAFF
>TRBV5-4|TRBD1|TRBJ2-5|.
TGTGCCAGCAGTTCCGGACAGGGGGCGTTAGAGACCCAGTACTTC
CASSSGQGALETQYF
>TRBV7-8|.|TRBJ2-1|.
TGTGCCAGCAGCTTGAACAGGGCCGTGCAGTTCTTC
CASSLNRAVQFF
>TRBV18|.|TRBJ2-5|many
TGTGCCAGCTCACCCGGGGCCCAAGAGACCCAGTACTTC
CASSPGAQETQYF
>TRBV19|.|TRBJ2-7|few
TGTGCCAGTAGTATATACGACAACTCCTACGAGCAGTACTTC
CASSIYDNSYEQYF